The rows below give T cell receptor beta chains drawn from one sample of a study of blood T cell repertoires in COVID-19. Profiling relied on immunoSEQ multiplex PCR, and the TCRdb table lists in-frame clones only, not all of them. Altogether more than 300,000 clones are present, 70% to 90% being singletons, with the ten largest covering under 6.5%. Sequenced material: PBMCs or T cells enriched from blood (not recorded which). These receptors all stem from a woman in her thirties who had recovered from COVID-19. Each CDR3 is given with its conserved first and last residue. The D gene is left open where the match is weak. Clone size appears in some rows only: once, few, many, or a class for an expanded clone.

clone_size	j_call	d_call	v_call	cdr3_aa	cdr3_nt
once	TRBJ1-1	NA	TRBV29-1	CSVEGLRDTEAFF	TGCAGCGTTGAAGGACTCAGGGACACTGAAGCTTTCTTT
NA	TRBJ1-5	NA	TRBV6-2/TRBV6-3	CASSQLRREPRLKAPCSNQPQHF	TGTGCCAGCAGCCAACTACGGCGCGAACCTCGACTAAAAGCCCCTTGTAGCAATCAGCCCCAGCATTTT
NA	TRBJ1-2	TRBD1	TRBV7-2	CASSLSAGGDINYGYTF	TGTGCCAGCAGCTTATCGGCAGGGGGAGATATTAACTATGGCTACACCTTC
NA	TRBJ2-2	TRBD1	TRBV27	CASSLRDRGSGELFF	TGTGCCAGCAGCCTCCGGGACAGGGGTTCCGGGGAGCTGTTTTTT
NA	TRBJ1-2	TRBD1	TRBV6-2/TRBV6-3	CASSNPHQGAGGYTF	TGTGCCAGCAGTAACCCCCACCAGGGGGCAGGAGGCTACACCTTC
NA	TRBJ1-2	NA	TRBV19	CASSIDRTAYGYTF	TGTGCCAGTAGTATAGATCGGACAGCCTATGGCTACACCTTC
NA	TRBJ1-1	NA	TRBV9	CASSVAGDDTEAFF	TGTGCCAGCAGCGTAGCAGGGGACGACACTGAAGCTTTCTTT
NA	TRBJ2-7	NA	TRBV2	CASSEVKGAYEQYF	TGTGCCAGCAGTGAAGTGAAGGGGGCCTACGAGCAGTACTTC
NA	TRBJ1-6	NA	TRBV7-9	CASSPQGTYNSPLHF	TGTGCCAGCAGCCCTCAGGGGACCTATAATTCACCCCTCCACTTT
NA	TRBJ2-3	TRBD1	TRBV7-8	CASSLRGTGSTDTQYF	TGTGCCAGCAGCTTACGTGGGACAGGGAGCACAGATACGCAGTATTTT
few	TRBJ1-5	NA	TRBV18	CASSLQGFNQPQHF	TGTGCCAGCTCCCTACAGGGTTTTAATCAGCCCCAGCATTTT
once	TRBJ1-1	NA	TRBV7-9	CASSSRGADVLAFF	TGTGCCAGCAGCTCCCGCGGGGCGGACGTTTTGGCTTTCTTT
NA	TRBJ1-1	NA	TRBV7-2	CASSSGQLNTEAFF	TGTGCCAGCAGCTCAGGACAGTTGAACACTGAAGCTTTCTTT
NA	TRBJ2-2	NA	TRBV6-2/TRBV6-3	CASSPHRVPGELFF	TGTGCCAGCAGCCCACACAGGGTACCCGGGGAGCTGTTTTTT
NA	TRBJ2-6	TRBD1	TRBV7-6	CASSPRTGRGANVLTF	TGTGCCAGCAGCCCCAGGACAGGGCGGGGGGCCAACGTCCTGACTTTC
NA	TRBJ1-4	NA	TRBV6-1	CASSELGAGKLFF	TGTGCCAGCAGTGAACTGGGAGCAGGAAAACTGTTTTTT
once	TRBJ1-1	NA	TRBV15	CATSKKQGGFRTEAFF	TGTGCCACCAGCAAAAAACAGGGCGGATTTAGGACTGAAGCTTTCTTT
NA	TRBJ1-1	NA	TRBV11-2	CASSWRATEAFF	TGTGCCAGCAGCTGGCGGGCCACTGAAGCTTTCTTT
NA	TRBJ2-7	TRBD1	TRBV10-1	CASRKDRGVGEQYF	TGCGCCAGCAGGAAGGACAGGGGTGTTGGCGAGCAGTACTTC
NA	TRBJ2-7	TRBD2	TRBV6-5	CASSYSASGTYEQYF	TGTGCCAGCAGTTACAGTGCTAGCGGGACCTACGAGCAGTACTTC
NA	TRBJ1-2	TRBD1	TRBV3-1/TRBV3-2	CASSQDGGTGGGYTF	TGTGCCAGCAGCCAAGACGGGGGGACAGGGGGCGGCTACACCTTC
NA	TRBJ2-1	NA	TRBV24-1	CATSDLRGGEQFF	TGTGCCACCAGTGATTTGCGAGGGGGTGAGCAGTTCTTC
few	TRBJ2-2	NA	TRBV5-5	CASSPAQGRNTGELFF	TGTGCCAGCAGCCCCGCTCAGGGGCGTAACACCGGGGAGCTGTTTTTT